This paragraph covers one T cell receptor beta chain sequence. Its specificity is unknown. The J segment lost 10 bases and the V segment lost 0 bases, leaving 3 bases of the junction unmatched. This CDR3 is 14 amino acids long. Germline-derived CDR1 and CDR2 are SGHNT and YYREEE (reference sequence). The sample comes from a study of shared clonotypes between healthy human individuals. Whole-study findings and limits: Across subsets, estimated richness was generally greater for naive than for memory populations. A limitation of the genetic and exposure-history diversity represented arose from few donors. Clonotype sharing levels among donors were expected to vary with sequencing depth.

The protocol was immunoSEQ multiplex PCR, while the TCRdb copy is restricted to in-frame clones and leaves out a portion. The sample carries under 650,000 clones, 90% to 96% recorded once. The V gene is TRBV5-4, the J gene TRBJ1-6; 8 positions agree with TRBD1. What was sequenced was naive CD4+ T cells sorted from blood. Subset given: CD45RA+ positively selected. This TCR was recovered from a woman aged 25 to 39 in good health. The CDR3 DNA follows: TGTGCCAGCAGCTTGGACAGGGGGAACTCACCCCTCCACTTT. It specifies CASSLDRGNSPLHF.